The text below deals with one T cell receptor beta chain. As processed by the authors: Amplification from reference gene primers served as the basis for estimated nucleated cell counts. Data came from immunoSEQ multiplex PCR; TCRdb stores just in-frame clones and leaves some out. The DNA gave D and trimming, while V, J and clone size come from that table. The table lists 78,000 or so clones, about 83% of them singletons. Trimming at V came to 6 bases and at J to 2 bases, leaving 4 bases not matched to a gene. Germline-derived CDR1 and CDR2 are ENHRY and SYGVKD. This CDR3 is built from 14 residues. This sample stems from a study of blood T cell repertoires in COVID-19. On the study more broadly: The study drew acute and convalescent COVID-19 samples from the United States, Italy and Spain. The analysed material was cDNA or gDNA that came from T cells, B-cell-depleted T cells, or PBMCs.

This sequence originates from a human donor in a cohort sampled during active COVID-19. Sequencing was performed on peripheral blood. The chain uses TRBV10-3 and TRBJ2-7, with TRBD1 matching 10 bases. Written as DNA, the CDR3 is TGTGCCATCAGGCCGGGACAGGGGACCTACGAGCAGTACTTC. It codes for CAIRPGQGTYEQYF.